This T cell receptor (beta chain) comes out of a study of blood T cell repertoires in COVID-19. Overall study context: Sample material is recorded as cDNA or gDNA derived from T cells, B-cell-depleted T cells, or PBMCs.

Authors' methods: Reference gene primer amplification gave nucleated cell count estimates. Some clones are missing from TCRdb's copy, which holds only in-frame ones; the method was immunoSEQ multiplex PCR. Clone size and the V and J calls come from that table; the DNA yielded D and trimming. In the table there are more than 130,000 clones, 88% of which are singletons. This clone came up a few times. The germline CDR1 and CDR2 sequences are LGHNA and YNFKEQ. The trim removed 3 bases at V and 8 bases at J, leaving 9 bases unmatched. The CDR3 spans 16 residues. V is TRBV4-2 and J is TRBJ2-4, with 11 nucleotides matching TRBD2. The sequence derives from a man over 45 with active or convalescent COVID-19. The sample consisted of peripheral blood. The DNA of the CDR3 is TGTGCCAGCAGCCATGCGCCTACTAGCGGGAGAGACATTCAGTACTTC. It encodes CASSHAPTSGRDIQYF.